One sample yielded the 2 T cell receptor beta chains listed below, sequenced in a study of T-cell reconstitution after alpha-beta-depleted transplantation in children. TCRbeta library preparation incorporated unique molecular identifiers. TCRdb redid the calling of the PCR reads with MiXCR, one entry per CDR3 protein. The sample contains fewer than 550,000 distinct CDR3 sequences, approximately 11% of which appear only once. This material consisted of PBMCs from the stem cell graft donor, taken from the stem cell graft. These TCRs come from a human donor who donated a stem cell graft to a child with acute myeloid leukemia.

This clonotype showed up many times. The CDR3 sequence is CASSLALNTGELFF. CDR3 in DNA: TGTGCCAGCAGCTTAGCACTGAACACCGGGGAGCTGTTTTTT. The chain couples TRBV11-2 to TRBJ2-2, with no clear D. The V end lost 1 base, the J end lost 1 base, and 4 bases lay between the germline ends. From germline, CDR1 is SGHAT and CDR2 FQNNGV. The CDR3 covers 14 residues.

Remarks on this clonotype: At one end the junction does not follow the germline gene, possibly because of a read error. The gene calls are TRBV7-3 and TRBJ2-1; the match to TRBD2 covers 9 bases. Germline V lookup: CDR1 SGHTA, CDR2 FQGTGA. The CDR3 covers 13 residues. Here the CDR3 DNA reads TGTGCCAGCAGGGCTAGCGGGAAGAGTGAGGAGTTCTTC. Translating it yields CASRASGKSEEFF.